These T cell receptor beta chains were read from a single sample in a study of shared clonotypes between healthy human individuals. Assay used: immunoSEQ multiplex PCR; TCRdb lists only in-frame clones, some missing. This table has 650,000 to 750,000 clones, 72% appearing once. Source material: memory CD4+ T cells sorted from blood. The source of these receptors is a woman aged 30 to 39 in good health. Both conserved end residues are part of each CDR3. A D gene is named only where the DNA matches it firmly. Some rows have no size entry. The others give once, few or many, or a class for an expanded clone.

-	TRBJ1-3	TRBV28	-	TGTGCCAGCAGTCCATGGGAGGGGACCTCTGGAAACACCATATATTTT	CASSPWEGTSGNTIYF
-	TRBJ2-7	TRBV1	-	TGCACCAGCAGCCCCCCTACCCAGCGGGAGTTCTACGAGCAGTACTTC	CTSSPPTQREFYEQYF
-	TRBJ1-4	TRBV30	-	TGTGCCTGGAGTGGTCCGGCTGAAAAACTGTTTTTT	CAWSGPAEKLFF
-	TRBJ1-1	TRBV28	-	TGTGCCAGCAGTTTAAGGGGTTGGGCTGAAGCTTTCTTT	CASSLRGWAEAFF
-	TRBJ1-2	TRBV19	-	TGTGCCAGTAGCCCTCGGGATAGTGGCTACACCTTC	CASSPRDSGYTF
-	TRBJ2-1	TRBV15	TRBD2	TGTGCCACCAGCAGAGTCGGCGGGAGCTTCAATGAGCAGTTCTTC	CATSRVGGSFNEQFF
-	TRBJ1-5	TRBV2	TRBD1	TGTGCCAGCAGTAACCGGGACAGAAATCAGCCCCAGCATTTT	CASSNRDRNQPQHF
-	TRBJ1-2	TRBV20-1	-	TGCAGTGCTAGAGAAGGGTATGGCTACACCTTC	CSAREGYGYTF
few	TRBJ1-2	TRBV4-1	-	TGCGCCAGCAGCCAAGATTGGGACGTCGGGGCTGGCTATGGCTACACCTTC	CASSQDWDVGAGYGYTF
-	TRBJ1-1	TRBV9	TRBD1	TGTGCCAGCAGCGATGGGACAGGGGGAACTGAAGCTTTCTTT	CASSDGTGGTEAFF
-	TRBJ1-6	TRBV7-7	TRBD1	TGTGCCAGCAGCTTACGTGACAGGGTTTCACCCCTCCACTTT	CASSLRDRVSPLHF
once	TRBJ2-1	TRBV11-2	-	TGTGCCAGCAGCTTACGTACCGGGGTACGGGTAAATGAGCAGTTCTTC	CASSLRTGVRVNEQFF
many	TRBJ2-4	TRBV16	-	TGTGCCAGCAGCCGTGGACACACGAACATTCAGTACTTC	CASSRGHTNIQYF
-	TRBJ2-7	TRBV7-9	TRBD2	TGTGCCAGCAGCCTAGCGGGGCTAAGCTCCTACGAGCAGTACTTC	CASSLAGLSSYEQYF
-	TRBJ2-1	TRBV5-1	TRBD1	TGCGCCAGCAGCGCGGACAGGGCTTCCTACAATGAGCAGTTCTTC	CASSADRASYNEQFF
-	TRBJ2-1	TRBV2	TRBD2	TGTGCCAGCGTCTCTAGCGGGATCAATGAGCAGTTCTTC	CASVSSGINEQFF
-	TRBJ1-1	TRBV28	-	TGTGCCACCCTATCTGGCCTTTTGACTGAAGCTTTCTTT	CATLSGLLTEAFF
-	TRBJ2-5	TRBV14	-	TGTGCCAGCAGCCAAGTTCTCGGCGTCTCAGAGACCCAGTACTTC	CASSQVLGVSETQYF
-	TRBJ2-1	TRBV18	TRBD2	TGTGCCAGCTCACCACCGGGACTAGCGGGTTACAATGAGCAGTTCTTC	CASSPPGLAGYNEQFF
-	TRBJ2-1	TRBV2	TRBD1	TGTGCCAGCAGTTGGGACAGTTCCTACAATGAGCAGTTCTTC	CASSWDSSYNEQFF
-	TRBJ1-1	TRBV5-1	-	TGCGCCAGCAGCTTCGCAGGGGTGGGCACTGAAGCTTTCTTT	CASSFAGVGTEAFF
-	TRBJ2-7	TRBV5-1	-	TGCGCCAGCAGCTTGGAAGCTCGTTACGAGCAGTACTTC	CASSLEARYEQYF
-	TRBJ2-3	TRBV18	-	TGTGCCAGCTCACCATCACTAGATGTCTCCGATACGCAGTATTTT	CASSPSLDVSDTQYF
-	TRBJ1-5	TRBV19	TRBD1	TGTGCCAGTAGTGTAGGACAGGGAACCCAGCATTTT	CASSVGQGTQHF
-	TRBJ2-7	TRBV28	TRBD2	TGTGCCAGCAGTTTAGCCGGGACTAGCGCACGCGAGCAGTACTTC	CASSLAGTSAREQYF
-	TRBJ2-3	TRBV28	-	TGTGCCAGCAGTCCGCCCGTGGGCCACACAGATACGCAGTATTTT	CASSPPVGHTDTQYF
-	TRBJ2-7	TRBV28	-	TGTGCCAGCAGTTTATCCGGGAGTAGGTACGAGCAGTACTTC	CASSLSGSRYEQYF
-	TRBJ1-1	TRBV7-8	-	TGTGCCAGCAGCCCAACGGAGAACACTGAAGCTTTCTTT	CASSPTENTEAFF
few	TRBJ1-1	TRBV28	TRBD1	TGTGCCAGCATCGGGACAGGGGGCTACACTGAAGCTTTCTTT	CASIGTGGYTEAFF
-	TRBJ1-5	TRBV19	-	TGTGCCAGTAGTATAGATCATCGGGGGTTTAATCAGCCCCAGCATTTT	CASSIDHRGFNQPQHF
-	TRBJ1-5	TRBV2	TRBD1	TGTGCCAGCAGTGCCCCCCCGGGACAGGGTCCCAATCAGCCCCAGCATTTT	CASSAPPGQGPNQPQHF
-	TRBJ2-7	TRBV5-1	TRBD1	TGCGCCAGCAGCGTTGGGGGGGGGACAGGGGGCTACGAGCAGTACTTC	CASSVGGGTGGYEQYF
-	TRBJ2-3	TRBV25-1	-	TGTGCCAGCAGTGAATCGAGGGGTTGGACAGATACGCAGTATTTT	CASSESRGWTDTQYF
many	TRBJ2-7	TRBV21-1	-	TGTGCCAGCAGCAAAGTGGGGCACAGGACCTACGAGCAGTACTTC	CASSKVGHRTYEQYF
-	TRBJ1-2	TRBV18	TRBD1	TGTGCCAGCTCACCGGACAGGAACTATGGCTACACCTTC	CASSPDRNYGYTF
-	TRBJ2-7	TRBV4-1	TRBD2	TGCGCCAGCAGTTCGACTAGCGGGAGTCTATACGAGCAGTACTTC	CASSSTSGSLYEQYF
-	TRBJ1-3	TRBV9	-	TGTGCCAGCAGCTCCTACACCGGACTCTCTGGAAACACCATATATTTT	CASSSYTGLSGNTIYF
-	TRBJ1-5	TRBV18	-	TGTGCCAGCTCACCCACCGAGGATCAGCCCCAGCATTTT	CASSPTEDQPQHF
once	TRBJ1-2	TRBV29-1	-	TGCAGCGTCCACCCCCCCGTCAACTACTATGGCTACACCTTC	CSVHPPVNYYGYTF
-	TRBJ2-1	TRBV29-1	TRBD2	TGCAGCGTTGAAGACCCCGGGACTAGCTCTGATCAGTTCTTC	CSVEDPGTSSDQFF
few	TRBJ2-7	TRBV2	-	TGTGCCAGCAGTGAACAGCGAGGGTACTACGAGCAGTACTTC	CASSEQRGYYEQYF
-	TRBJ1-3	TRBV10-3	-	TGTGCCATCAGGGGTTCCATCTCTGGAAACACCATATATTTT	CAIRGSISGNTIYF
-	TRBJ2-1	TRBV5-1	TRBD1	TGCGCCAGCAGCTTGGAGAGACAGGGGGCGTGGGAGCAGTTCTTC	CASSLERQGAWEQFF
-	TRBJ1-2	TRBV6-5	-	TGTGCCAGCAGTCCCAATTCGTATGGCTACACCTTC	CASSPNSYGYTF
few	TRBJ2-1	TRBV5-4	TRBD2	TGTGCCAGCAGCGGGGGACTACTCTACAATGAGCAGTTCTTC	CASSGGLLYNEQFF
-	TRBJ2-7	TRBV19	TRBD2	TGTGCCAGTAGTATTCACCCGGGCGGGAGGACTCCCTACGAGCAGTACTTC	CASSIHPGGRTPYEQYF
-	TRBJ2-2	TRBV7-9	TRBD2	TGTGCCAGCAGCATAGCCCGGGAGGGCCCCGGGGAGCTGTTTTTT	CASSIAREGPGELFF
-	TRBJ2-5	TRBV6-5	TRBD2	TGTGCCAGCAGTCTAGCGGGAGTTGGAGAGACCCAGTACTTC	CASSLAGVGETQYF
-	TRBJ1-2	TRBV18	TRBD1	TGTGCCAGCTCACCGGGACAGGAAAGGGGAGACTATGGCTACACCTTC	CASSPGQERGDYGYTF
few	TRBJ1-1	TRBV25-1	TRBD1	TGTGCCAGCAGTGGGGGGACAGGGGAAAACACTGAAGCTTTCTTT	CASSGGTGENTEAFF
-	TRBJ2-5	TRBV5-1	TRBD2	TGCGCCAGCAGCCCCCGGGGAGGGCTTGTGGGAGAGACCCAGTACTTC	CASSPRGGLVGETQYF
-	TRBJ1-1	TRBV7-9	-	TGTGCCAGCAGCTTAGCTTATATTAGGGCTGAAGCTTTCTTT	CASSLAYIRAEAFF
-	TRBJ2-7	TRBV27	TRBD2	TGTGCCAGCAGTAAACGTCCGGGACTAGCGGGAAGCTACGAGCAGTACTTC	CASSKRPGLAGSYEQYF